Listed below are T cell receptor beta chains from one sample, sequenced in a study of T-cell reconstitution after alpha-beta-depleted transplantation in children. TCRdb called the PCR reads again in MiXCR, with one record for every CDR3 protein. The sample lists roughly 100,000 distinct CDR3 sequences; approximately 6% were seen once. Sequencing was performed on PBMCs, mostly from graft donor cells, taken 60 days after TCRalphabeta/CD19-depleted stem cell transplant. The source is a female patient aged 2-15 years who had a stem cell transplant for Fanconi anemia, so the T cells may come from the graft donor. Both conserved end residues are part of each CDR3. The order of the fields is CDR3 DNA, CDR3 protein, D gene, clone size, J gene, V gene. The D gene is left open where the match is weak. Clone size, where shown, is once, few, many, or a class for clones that have expanded.

DNA: TGCGCCAGCACTTTATCACAGGGCACAGATACGCAGTATTTT
CDR3: CASTLSQGTDTQYF
D: NA
size: many
J: TRBJ2-3
V: TRBV5-1

DNA: TGTGCCAGCAGCTTCGGAGGGCCGGGCAATCAGCCCCAGCATTTT
CDR3: CASSFGGPGNQPQHF
D: NA
size: many
J: TRBJ1-5
V: TRBV7-2

DNA: TGTGCCAGCATAATAAAAACTCCTTACCAAGAGACCCAGTACTTC
CDR3: CASIIKTPYQETQYF
D: NA
size: few
J: TRBJ2-5
V: TRBV6-4

DNA: TGTGCCACGACCAGCGGCAATCAGCCCCAGCATTTT
CDR3: CATTSGNQPQHF
D: NA
size: NA
J: TRBJ1-5
V: TRBV7-2

DNA: TGTGCCAGCAGCTTAGGGACGAGGAACACTGAAGCTTTCTTT
CDR3: CASSLGTRNTEAFF
D: NA
size: few
J: TRBJ1-1
V: TRBV7-8

DNA: TGTGCCAGCAGTGAAGCCCGGGGGGCAAACTATGGCTACACCTTC
CDR3: CASSEARGANYGYTF
D: NA
size: many
J: TRBJ1-2
V: TRBV2

DNA: TGTGCCAGCAGCGTAGAGGGCGGGGGGAACACCGGGGAGCTGTTTTTT
CDR3: CASSVEGGGNTGELFF
D: TRBD2
size: few
J: TRBJ2-2
V: TRBV9

DNA: TGCGCCAGCAGCTTGGACGGGGGGGCTTGGCAAGAGACCCAGTACTTC
CDR3: CASSLDGGAWQETQYF
D: TRBD2
size: NA
J: TRBJ2-5
V: TRBV5-1

DNA: TGTGCCAGCAGTTATGACGTAGAGACTTCCTACGAGCAGTACTTC
CDR3: CASSYDVETSYEQYF
D: NA
size: many
J: TRBJ2-7
V: TRBV6-5

DNA: TGTGCCAGCAGTTTACCCAGGGGGCTGAGGGAGCAGTACTTC
CDR3: CASSLPRGLREQYF
D: TRBD1
size: NA
J: TRBJ2-7
V: TRBV28

DNA: TGCAGTGCTAGCGACCGACAGGGGACACAAGAGACCCAGTACTTC
CDR3: CSASDRQGTQETQYF
D: TRBD1
size: many
J: TRBJ2-5
V: TRBV20-1

DNA: TGCGCCAGCAGCCCCTGGGGACGCACAGATACGCAGTATTTT
CDR3: CASSPWGRTDTQYF
D: NA
size: many
J: TRBJ2-3
V: TRBV5-1

DNA: TGTGCCAGCAGCCCGAGAGGGTATAGCAATCAGCCCCAGCATTTT
CDR3: CASSPRGYSNQPQHF
D: NA
size: NA
J: TRBJ1-5
V: TRBV7-9

DNA: TGTGCCAGCAGTCCCGGGACAGGGGTTTTGAACACTGAAGCTTTCTTT
CDR3: CASSPGTGVLNTEAFF
D: TRBD1
size: many
J: TRBJ1-1
V: TRBV12-3/TRBV12-4

DNA: TGCGCCAGCAGCTTGGTTGAGCGGGGGGGCTTCGACGAGCAGTACTTC
CDR3: CASSLVERGGFDEQYF
D: TRBD2
size: NA
J: TRBJ2-7
V: TRBV5-1

DNA: TGTGCCTGGAGTGACCCGGGACTAGCGGAGGGGAACGAGCAGTACTTC
CDR3: CAWSDPGLAEGNEQYF
D: TRBD2
size: NA
J: TRBJ2-7
V: TRBV30

DNA: TGTACCCTCTGTTTCGACAGCGGGGGCCCTAGACGACAAGAGACCCAGTACTTC
CDR3: CTLCFDSGGPRRQETQYF
D: TRBD2
size: NA
J: TRBJ2-5
V: TRBV3-1

DNA: TGCGCCAGCAGCCGACGTCGCCGGGCACTCAGGGACATTCAGTACTTC
CDR3: CASSRRRRALRDIQYF
D: NA
size: few
J: TRBJ2-4
V: TRBV5-1

DNA: TGCAGCGTAAAAACAGGGGCGAACACTGAAGCTTTCTTT
CDR3: CSVKTGANTEAFF
D: TRBD1
size: many
J: TRBJ1-1
V: TRBV29-1

DNA: TGTGCCAGCAGCTTACTTAAGCGGGGCCACTCCAATGAGCAGTTCTTC
CDR3: CASSLLKRGHSNEQFF
D: TRBD2
size: many
J: TRBJ2-1
V: TRBV7-9

DNA: TGCAGTGCAAGACTAGCGGGGGGGTCCTACAATGAGCAGTTCTTC
CDR3: CSARLAGGSYNEQFF
D: TRBD2
size: few
J: TRBJ2-1
V: TRBV20-1

DNA: TGTGCCAGCAGCTTAGTCAGGGGGCCTAGCTCTGGGGCCAACGTCCTGACTTTC
CDR3: CASSLVRGPSSGANVLTF
D: TRBD1
size: NA
J: TRBJ2-6
V: TRBV11-2

DNA: TGTGCCAGCAGCTTAGTGTCGCTCTATGGCTACACCTTC
CDR3: CASSLVSLYGYTF
D: NA
size: NA
J: TRBJ1-2
V: TRBV7-9

DNA: TGTGCCAGCAGCCCCGACAGGCTTGGCACAGATACGCAGTATTTT
CDR3: CASSPDRLGTDTQYF
D: NA
size: many
J: TRBJ2-3
V: TRBV7-9

DNA: TGTGCCAGCAGCCGACTAGCGGGTCGCACAGATACGCAGTATTTT
CDR3: CASSRLAGRTDTQYF
D: TRBD2
size: few
J: TRBJ2-3
V: TRBV11-2

DNA: TGTGCCAGCAGCTTTAGCGGGGGGGCTTACAATGAGCAGTTCTTC
CDR3: CASSFSGGAYNEQFF
D: TRBD2
size: few
J: TRBJ2-1
V: TRBV3-1

DNA: TGTGCCAGCAGCTTTCTAGGGGGTGAGCAGTACTTC
CDR3: CASSFLGGEQYF
D: NA
size: many
J: TRBJ2-7
V: TRBV7-2

DNA: TGTGCCAGCTCGCACCCTCAGGACAGCGCCTACGAGCAGTACTTC
CDR3: CASSHPQDSAYEQYF
D: NA
size: many
J: TRBJ2-7
V: TRBV18

DNA: TGTGCCAGCAGTTTAATCGAGCGATACCCCTACGAGCAGTACTTC
CDR3: CASSLIERYPYEQYF
D: NA
size: many
J: TRBJ2-7
V: TRBV28

DNA: TGTGCCAGCAGCTTGGGGGGGCGGACAGATACGCAGTATTTT
CDR3: CASSLGGRTDTQYF
D: NA
size: NA
J: TRBJ2-3
V: TRBV5-4

DNA: TGCGCCAGCAGCCAACAGATGAACACTGAAGCTTTCTTT
CDR3: CASSQQMNTEAFF
D: NA
size: many
J: TRBJ1-1
V: TRBV5-1

DNA: TGTGCCACCAGTATAGGACAGGGGAGGGACAATGAGCAGTTCTTC
CDR3: CATSIGQGRDNEQFF
D: TRBD1
size: NA
J: TRBJ2-1
V: TRBV24-1

DNA: TGCGCCAGCAGCTTGGCGGGAGGGCGAAACACCGGGGAGCTGTTTTTT
CDR3: CASSLAGGRNTGELFF
D: TRBD2
size: many
J: TRBJ2-2
V: TRBV5-1

DNA: TGTGCCAGCAGCTTAGCAAGGGATGGGAGCTGGGAAGATACGCAGTATTTT
CDR3: CASSLARDGSWEDTQYF
D: NA
size: many
J: TRBJ2-3
V: TRBV7-9

DNA: TGTGCCACCAAAGCGGGGGGGAACACAGATACGCAGTATTTT
CDR3: CATKAGGNTDTQYF
D: TRBD2
size: NA
J: TRBJ2-3
V: TRBV15

DNA: TGTGCCAGCAGGACAGGGGCTAACTTGAACACTGAAGCTTTCTTT
CDR3: CASRTGANLNTEAFF
D: TRBD1
size: many
J: TRBJ1-1
V: TRBV6-5

DNA: TGTGCCAGCTCACCGGAAACAGGGGACTACGAGCAGTACTTC
CDR3: CASSPETGDYEQYF
D: TRBD1
size: NA
J: TRBJ2-7
V: TRBV18

DNA: TGTGCCAGCGCGAAACCGGGACAGAGTTCACCCCTCCACTTT
CDR3: CASAKPGQSSPLHF
D: TRBD1
size: many
J: TRBJ1-6
V: TRBV12-3/TRBV12-4

DNA: TGCAGTGCGACGGGACTAGTTGGAGAGACCCAGTACTTC
CDR3: CSATGLVGETQYF
D: TRBD2
size: many
J: TRBJ2-5
V: TRBV20-1

DNA: TGCGCCAGCAGCTTGGATAACCGGGAGCTGTTTTTT
CDR3: CASSLDNRELFF
D: NA
size: many
J: TRBJ2-2
V: TRBV5-1

DNA: TGTGCCAGCAGCCAAGTTAGCTGGACTAGCGGGAGTGAGGATACGCAGTATTTT
CDR3: CASSQVSWTSGSEDTQYF
D: TRBD2
size: many
J: TRBJ2-3
V: TRBV4-2

DNA: TGTGCCAGCAGTTTATATGGCTATGGCTACACCTTC
CDR3: CASSLYGYGYTF
D: NA
size: many
J: TRBJ1-2
V: TRBV28

DNA: TGCGCCAGCAGCTTGGCCCTGAGGAGCGGAGGGCAGGATGAGCAGTTCTTC
CDR3: CASSLALRSGGQDEQFF
D: NA
size: few
J: TRBJ2-1
V: TRBV5-1

DNA: TGTGCCAGCAGCTTAGGTAGCGGGAGGAGCTCCTACGAGCAGTACTTC
CDR3: CASSLGSGRSSYEQYF
D: TRBD2
size: many
J: TRBJ2-7
V: TRBV7-2

DNA: TGTGCCAGCAGTTTAGTTTCTTATCAGAATGAGCAGTTCTTC
CDR3: CASSLVSYQNEQFF
D: NA
size: NA
J: TRBJ2-1
V: TRBV12-3/TRBV12-4

DNA: TGTGCCAGCAGTTTAGTTTCGGGGGAGCAGTTTTTC
CDR3: CASSLVSGEQFF
D: NA
size: many
J: TRBJ2-1
V: TRBV12-3/TRBV12-4

DNA: TGTGCCAGCAGCGTAGGGGATAGCGGGAGACGGAGCGAGCAGTACTTC
CDR3: CASSVGDSGRRSEQYF
D: TRBD2
size: few
J: TRBJ2-7
V: TRBV9

DNA: TGCAGCGTTGCTCCGGACGGGGAAGCCTACGAGCAGTACTTC
CDR3: CSVAPDGEAYEQYF
D: NA
size: many
J: TRBJ2-7
V: TRBV29-1

DNA: TGCAGTGCTAGACCGGGCTATGAGCAGTTCTTC
CDR3: CSARPGYEQFF
D: NA
size: NA
J: TRBJ2-1
V: TRBV20-1

DNA: TGTGCCAGCAGAACCGGGGCCCTCTGGCCCCTCCACTTT
CDR3: CASRTGALWPLHF
D: NA
size: many
J: TRBJ1-6
V: TRBV28

DNA: TGTGCCAGCAGTCAAGACAGGATCTCCTACGAGCAGTACTTC
CDR3: CASSQDRISYEQYF
D: NA
size: NA
J: TRBJ2-7
V: TRBV7-2

DNA: TGTGCCTGGAGGACAGGGACTAACAATGAGCAGTTCTTC
CDR3: CAWRTGTNNEQFF
D: NA
size: few
J: TRBJ2-1
V: TRBV30

DNA: TGCAGCGTTGAGGCCTTATCCCTTCCCACTTCCTACAATGAGCAGTTCTTC
CDR3: CSVEALSLPTSYNEQFF
D: NA
size: many
J: TRBJ2-1
V: TRBV29-1

DNA: TGTGCCAGCAGCAACCGGGTCCAACGAGATACGCAGTATTTT
CDR3: CASSNRVQRDTQYF
D: NA
size: few
J: TRBJ2-3
V: TRBV3-2

DNA: TGTGCCAGCAGCCAAGATCGGTGGGAGCAGTACTTC
CDR3: CASSQDRWEQYF
D: NA
size: many
J: TRBJ2-7
V: TRBV4-2